This note documents a single TCR beta chain sequence. Its specificity is not known. The sample belongs to a study of T-cell memory formation after mild COVID-19. Study information: TCR clusters mostly belonged to single donors.

From 5'RACE with constant-segment primers came TCR alpha and TCR beta cDNA libraries that carried sample barcodes and UMIs. MiXCR, run by TCRdb on the 5' RACE reads, gives a single entry per CDR3 protein. The top ten hold roughly 3.5% of the sample, which has about 200,000 distinct CDR3 sequences, over 9% seen once. Findings of the study overall: Some clones that responded turned up in pre-infection memory, which suggests that cross-reactive memory joined in.

The sequence was obtained from a man aged 18 to 35 who had mild COVID-19 (a few samples of this study predate the infection). Cell type and time point are not known. Sequences were obtained from PBMCs or a T cell subset sorted from them (not recorded which).

CDR3 region: CASTYPGGTEAFF. As DNA, the CDR3 is TGTGCCAGCACCTACCCCGGGGGTACTGAAGCTTTCTTT. The V call is TRBV7-2, the J call TRBJ1-1; the D gene is possibly TRBD1 (5 bases). In germline, CDR1 is SGHTA, CDR2 FQGNSA. Trimming pared 7 bases from V and 5 bases from J, leaving 14 bases between. The CDR3 covers 13 residues.